These 29 T cell receptor beta chains were sequenced from one sample in a study of spatial heterogeneity in lung cancer. TCRdb passed the 5' RACE reads through MiXCR, listing each CDR3 protein once. Of fewer than 12,000 distinct CDR3 sequences listed, about 8.6% were seen once; the top ten hold roughly a quarter. This sample's time point: sample taken at primary tumor resection. Whole RNA, isolated from tumor, nontumor lung or frozen PBMC, was sequenced without prior sorting. Specimen: PBMCs, collected at surgery. The receptor source for this set is a male donor with early-stage non-small cell lung cancer.

The V gene is TRBV27, the J gene TRBJ2-1; 7 bases agree with TRBD1. The CDR3 is 16 amino acids. Germline CDR1 is MNHEY and CDR2 is SMNVEV (reference sequence). J lost 2 bases, V lost 1 base, and 5 bases had no gene match. This CDR3 is CASSLYQTGPYNEQFF. CDR3 nucleotides: TGTGCCAGCAGTTTATACCAGACAGGGCCCTACAATGAGCAGTTCTTC.

In its sample, this clonotype ranks as medium-sized (0.01 to 0.1%). The chain links TRBV15 to TRBJ2-5; 9 bases match TRBD2. Germline-derived CDR1 and CDR2 are LNHNV and YYDKDF (reference sequence). The CDR3 has 17 amino acids. J gave up 1 base and V 3 bases, and 9 bases lay outside the gene matches. CDR3 sequence: CATSSYESGGFQETQYF. Here the CDR3 DNA reads TGTGCCACCAGCAGTTACGAGAGCGGGGGGTTCCAAGAGACCCAGTACTTC.

Many counts were recorded for this clonotype. The chain joins TRBV29-1 to TRBJ1-2; weak D call: TRBD1 (5 bases). V lost 0 bases to trimming and J lost 6 bases, with 5 bases between them. The V gene's germline CDR1 is SQVTM and CDR2 ANQGSEA. This CDR3 is 11 amino acids long. In DNA form, the CDR3 reads TGCAGCGTTGAAGAGGGGGATGGCTACACCTTC. Its translation: CSVEEGDGYTF.

This clonotype was seen repeatedly, ten times or more. The chain links TRBV3-1 to TRBJ2-7; D uncertain. Trimming removed 4 bases from V and 5 bases from J, with 6 bases in between. The CDR3 contains 11 residues. CDR1 and CDR2 (germline): LGHDT, YNNKEL (reference sequence). The CDR3, as DNA: TGTGCCAGCAGCCTTATCCACGAGCAGTACTTC. Its protein product is CASSLIHEQYF.

As for this clonotype: The junction departs from germline at one end; a sequencing error may be responsible. The chain combines TRBV3-1 with TRBJ2-7, with D perhaps assigned TRBD1 or TRBD2 (6 bases each). The CDR3 sequence is 14 residues long. Germline-derived CDR1 and CDR2 are LGHDT and YNNKEL (reference sequence). CDR3 in amino acids: CASGQRGTVGEQYF. DNA of the CDR3: TGTGCCAGCGGCCAAAGGGGGACTGTGGGCGAGCAGTACTTC.

This clonotype has at least ten counts. The rearrangement joins TRBV6-6 to TRBJ2-1; 9 bases align to TRBD2. The CDR3 has 19 residues. Per germline, CDR1 MNHNY and CDR2 SVGAGI (reference sequence). Trimming took 1 base from V and 1 from J; bases not matched to a gene: 11. CDR3 residues: CASSYFPFLAGASYNEQFF. The CDR3 DNA is TGTGCCAGCAGTTACTTCCCCTTTTTAGCGGGGGCGTCCTACAATGAGCAGTTCTTC.

This clonotype was counted between two and nine times. The rearrangement links TRBV7-9 to TRBJ1-1, with D uncertain. In germline, CDR1 is SEHNR, CDR2 FQNEAQ (reference sequence). The CDR3 consists of 15 residues. The V and J ends lost 5 bases and 2 bases respectively, with 15 bases between them. CDR3 sequence reads: CASSPLGGLNTEAFF. CDR3 nucleotide sequence: TGTGCCAGCAGCCCCCTCGGCGGTTTAAACACTGAAGCTTTCTTT. The whole variable domain, remainder taken from reference TRBV7-9 and TRBJ1-1, is DTGVSQNPRHKITKRGQNVTFRCDPISEHNRLYWYRQTLGQGPEFLTYFQNEAQLEKSRLLSDRFSAERPKGSFSTLEIQRTEQGDSAMYLCASSPLGGLNTEAFFGQGTRLTVV.

This clonotype was counted between two and nine times. The V gene is TRBV9, the J gene TRBJ2-2; no clear D. This CDR3 contains 14 residues. Germline V gene lookup returns CDR1 SGDLS and CDR2 YYNGEE. V was cut by 0 bases and J by 1 base, with 4 bases left in between. The CDR3 is CASSVGQNTGELFF. The CDR3, as DNA: TGTGCCAGCAGCGTAGGACAGAACACCGGGGAGCTGTTTTTT.

This clonotype was seen many times. V usage is TRBV6-6 and J usage is TRBJ1-1, with D uncertain. The CDR3 extends over 10 amino acids. Per the germline V gene, CDR1 is MNHNY and CDR2 is SVGAGI (reference sequence). The V end was cut by 5 bases, the J end by 11 bases, with 9 bases between. As DNA, the CDR3 is TGTGCCAGCAGTCAAGATGGGGCTTTCTTT. Protein sequence: CASSQDGAFF.

This clonotype qualifies as medium-sized. V is TRBV12-3 or TRBV12-4 and J is TRBJ2-1; 11 nucleotides agree with TRBD1. The CDR3 runs 15 residues. V shed 5 bases, J shed 2 bases, and the junction held 2 bases outside the gene matches. The CDR3 nucleotides read TGTGCCAGCAGTCCGGGACAGGGGGCCTACAATGAGCAGTTCTTC. Translating gives CASSPGQGAYNEQFF.

This clonotype was counted many times. The CDR3 coding sequence is TGTGCCAGCAGCCCAGGGGGCAGGTCCTACGAGCAGTACTTC. Translating it yields CASSPGGRSYEQYF. The chain is built from TRBV9 and TRBJ2-7; 8 positions match TRBD1. The CDR3 spans 14 residues. V lost 4 bases and J lost 1; bases outside the gene matches: 4. In germline, CDR1 is SGDLS, CDR2 YYNGEE. The whole variable domain, filled in from reference TRBV9 and TRBJ2-7, reads DSGVTQTPKHLITATGQRVTLRCSPRSGDLSVYWYQQSLDQGLQFLIQYYNGEERAKGNILERFSAQQFPDLHSELNLSSLELGDSALYFCASSPGGRSYEQYFGPGTRLTVT.

Ten or more counts support this clonotype. The chain employs TRBV2 and TRBJ2-6, with 8 bases fitting TRBD1. The V gene's germline CDR1 is SNHLY and CDR2 FYNNEI. The CDR3 sequence is 18 residues long. The junction had 7 bases not matched to a gene; V was cut back by 1 base and J by 2 bases. CDR3 loop: CASSEGTGRPAGANVLTF. As DNA, the CDR3 is TGTGCCAGCAGTGAAGGGACAGGGCGCCCTGCTGGGGCCAACGTCCTGACTTTC.

The CDR3 loop is CSADASSAEQYF. The CDR3 DNA reads TGCAGTGCAGATGCCAGTAGTGCCGAGCAGTACTTC. The rearrangement joins TRBV20-1 to TRBJ2-7; D call uncertain. The V end was cut by 6 bases, the J end by 6 bases, with 15 bases between. CDR1 and CDR2 from the germline V gene are DFQATT and SNEGSKA (reference sequence). CDR3 length equals 12 residues.

Many counts were recorded for this clonotype. The V call is TRBV21-1, the J call TRBJ1-2; the listed D gene, TRBD1, was not tested against the DNA. TRBV21-1 is classified as a pseudogene. The CDR3 spans 21 residues. The CDR3 nucleotides read TGTGCCAGCACCCCAACGCTCGGTTCTTCTGAAGGGGGAGTAACGAACTATGGCTACACCTTC. It is translated as CASTPTLGSSEGGVTNYGYTF.

This clonotype came up many times. This sequence joins TRBV6-1 and TRBJ2-1; D is possibly TRBD2 (5 bases). The CDR3 is 12 amino acids. The V end was cut by 0 bases, the J end by 8 bases, with 5 bases between. The germline gives CDR1 MNHNS, CDR2 SASEGT. The CDR3 is CASSEARDEQFF. In nucleotides, the CDR3 is TGTGCCAGCAGTGAAGCGCGGGATGAGCAGTTCTTC.

This clonotype was counted many times. The V and J genes are TRBV6-2 or TRBV6-3 and TRBJ2-2; 9 nucleotides line up with TRBD1. Per the germline V gene, CDR1 is MNHEY and CDR2 is SVGEGT. The CDR3 runs 16 residues. J gave up 3 bases and V 5 bases, and 7 bases lay outside the gene matches. The CDR3 sequence is CASSAGQGLDTGELFF. CDR3 nucleotides: TGTGCCAGCAGTGCCGGACAGGGGCTGGACACCGGGGAGCTGTTTTTT.

This clonotype has just a few counts. The rearrangement uses TRBV2 and TRBJ2-6; D is unresolved. Trimming stripped 4 bases from V and 2 bases from J, with 6 bases between. The CDR3 is 14 residues long. Looked up from germline, CDR1 is SNHLY and CDR2 is FYNNEI. CDR3 loop: CASSGQAGANVLTF. CDR3 DNA sequence: TGTGCCAGCAGTGGACAAGCTGGGGCCAACGTCCTGACTTTC.

This clonotype occurred many times. V gene TRBV4-2 combines with J gene TRBJ2-5, with D possibly matching TRBD2 (7 bases). Germline V gene lookup returns CDR1 LGHNA and CDR2 YNFKEQ. V dropped 2 bases and J dropped 5 bases, with 15 bases sitting between them. The CDR3 covers 15 residues. CDR3 protein: CASSQSAGAGETQYF. Written as DNA, the CDR3 is TGTGCCAGCAGCCAATCGGCGGGGGCAGGGGAGACCCAGTACTTC.

This clonotype was counted a few times. V is TRBV29-1 and J is TRBJ1-1; no clear D gene. The CDR3 has 12 residues. Germline V gene data show CDR1 as SQVTM and CDR2 as ANQGSEA. Trimming took off 0 bases at V and 8 bases at J, with 10 bases between the two ends. CDR3 sequence reads: CSVEDRKAEAFF. The CDR3 DNA is TGCAGCGTTGAAGATAGGAAGGCCGAAGCTTTCTTT.

In this sample, this clonotype turned up many times. This chain uses TRBV7-6 with TRBJ1-5; 8 bases align to TRBD1. Germline CDR1 reads SGHVS; CDR2 reads FNYEAQ. The CDR3 extends over 15 amino acids. The V and J ends lost 1 base and 3 bases, in that order; junction bases with no gene match: 2. In DNA form, the CDR3 reads TGTGCCAGCAGCTTAGGGACAGGGAACAATCAGCCCCAGCATTTT. Its translation: CASSLGTGNNQPQHF.

This clonotype was observed at least ten times. V gene TRBV4-3 combines with J gene TRBJ1-2; D is undetermined. Per germline, CDR1 LGHNA and CDR2 YSLEER. CDR3 length equals 16 residues. The V and J ends lost 0 bases and 0 bases respectively, with 11 bases between them. CDR3 sequence (DNA): TGCGCCAGCAGCCAAGATACGGCAGGAGCTAACTATGGCTACACCTTC. As protein: CASSQDTAGANYGYTF.

By its share, this clonotype is medium-sized (0.01 to 0.1%). Written as DNA, the CDR3 is TGTGCCAGCAGTTTGGGGGCAGGGGGTGGCAATGAGCAGTTCTTC. Translating it yields CASSLGAGGGNEQFF. The chain combines TRBV2 with TRBJ2-1, with 7 bases fitting TRBD1. Per germline, CDR1 SNHLY and CDR2 FYNNEI. The CDR3 extends over 15 amino acids. V lost 5 bases to trimming and J lost 6 bases; unmatched junction nucleotides: 10.

This clonotype was counted ten times or more. CDR3 amino acids: CASSSPGLQETQYF. The CDR3 DNA reads TGTGCCAGCAGCTCTCCGGGACTACAAGAGACCCAGTACTTC. The chain combines TRBV7-8 with TRBJ2-5; 7 bases match TRBD2. Germline V lookup: CDR1 SGHVS, CDR2 FQNEAQ. Unmatched junction bases numbered 4, after V lost 4 bases and J lost 2 bases. The CDR3 covers 14 residues.

The CDR3 here is CASRLGQSYEQYF. CDR3 in DNA: TGTGCCAGCAGACTCGGACAGTCCTACGAGCAGTACTTC. The genes are TRBV5-6 and TRBJ2-7; possible D gene TRBD1, 6 bases. Germline values: CDR1 SGHDT, CDR2 YYEEEE. V was trimmed by 5 bases and J by 1 base, leaving 10 bases between them. This CDR3 contains 13 residues.

As regards this clonotype: A much bigger clone sits one base away, suggesting this may be a read error. The J gene is TRBJ2-7, the V gene TRBV20-1; 12 bases line up with TRBD2. V gave up 8 bases and J gave up 7 bases; unmatched junction bases: 15. Germline V gene lookup returns CDR1 DFQATT and CDR2 SNEGSKA (reference sequence). The CDR3 covers 15 residues. CDR3 nucleotides: TGCAGTTCACACCACGGACTAGCGGGGTTGTATGAGCAGTACTTC. Translating gives CSSHHGLAGLYEQYF.

The table lists this clonotype with many counts. The chain uses TRBV7-2 and TRBJ2-5, with TRBD1 identical over 8 bases. The junction had 6 bases not matched to a gene; V was cut back by 6 bases and J by 3 bases. Germline CDR1 reads SGHTA; CDR2 reads FQGNSA. The CDR3 consists of 14 residues. The CDR3 spells CASRIGTGKETQYF. The DNA for the CDR3 is TGTGCCAGCAGGATCGGGACAGGAAAAGAGACCCAGTACTTC.

There are many counts of this clonotype. The chain recombines TRBV23-1 with TRBJ1-2; D perhaps matches TRBD1 (5 bases). TRBV23-1 is known as an ORF, though its function is uncertain. Trimming removed 1 base from V and 9 bases from J, with 15 bases in between. The CDR3 sequence is 14 residues long. CDR3 in DNA: TGCGCCAGCAGTCAATGGTCGCAGGGCTGGCGCTACACCTTC. This codes for CASSQWSQGWRYTF.

This clonotype was recorded many times. The rearrangement links TRBV6-6 to TRBJ1-6; tentative D call: TRBD1 (5 bases). Per the germline V gene, CDR1 is MNHNY and CDR2 is SVGAGI (reference sequence). The CDR3 covers 16 residues. Trimming left V 0 bases short and J 10 bases short, with 16 bases between. The CDR3 sequence is CASSYSPGRGGSPLHF. The CDR3 nucleotides are TGTGCCAGCAGTTACTCGCCAGGGCGCGGAGGATCACCCCTCCACTTT.

This clonotype is categorized as medium-sized. J is TRBJ1-1 and V is TRBV21-1. TRBV21-1 is termed a pseudogene. CDR3 length equals 13 residues. The CDR3 DNA sequence: TGTGCCAGCAGCGCCGAAAACAGCGTTGAAGCTTTCTTT. Residues: CASSAENSVEAFF.